This T cell receptor (beta chain) was sequenced in a study of OX40 agonist ivuxolimab in advanced cancers. The overall study: The mean age was roughly 60 years, ranging from 23 to 79, with 65% to 85% of participants male. Study-wide findings and caveats: Clones of CD4+ and CD8+ blood T cells grew by week 6 at doses of 0.1 to 3.0 mg/kg. In CD8+ T cells, expanded clones were on average more numerous than in CD4+.

For this clone: Its antigen is currently unknown.

Autoimmune disease history or systemic immunosuppression led to patient exclusion. The table came from immunoSEQ multiplex PCR; TCRdb's copy has only in-frame clones and leaves some out. The table has more than 9,500 clones, 70% to 80% seen once; the top ten hold 20% to 30%. Germline loops: CDR1 SEHNR, CDR2 FQNEAQ (reference sequence). The CDR3 has 14 residues. V lost 3 bases, J lost 2 bases, and 9 bases lay in between. The TCR sequence derives from an adult with an advanced solid tumor such as melanoma, head and neck, liver or kidney cancer. Sample: CD4+ or CD8+ T cells sorted from blood, taken in a trial of the OX40 agonist ivuxolimab. This chain connects TRBV7-9 to TRBJ2-3, with D unresolved. Written as DNA, the CDR3 is TGTGCCAGCAGCTTTACCGAAGACACAGATACGCAGTATTTT. Translating it yields CASSFTEDTDTQYF.